The 9 T cell receptor beta chains in this list originate from one sample, sequenced in a study of blood T cell repertoires in COVID-19. Generated by immunoSEQ multiplex PCR, the TCRdb table keeps only in-frame clones and is missing some. The data hold 120,000 or so clones, with 85% to 90% observed a single time. Sequenced: peripheral blood. The source of these receptors is a man aged 50 to 60 with acute or convalescent COVID-19.

The chain uses TRBV6-5 and TRBJ2-3, with 8 bases lining up with TRBD1. V shed 7 bases, J shed 8 bases, and the junction held 11 bases outside the gene matches. Germline V gene lookup returns CDR1 MNHEY and CDR2 SVGAGI. This CDR3 spans 14 amino acids. CDR3 nucleotide sequence: TGTGCCAGCATCAACCAGGGGGCTGGTGGTACGCAGTATTTT. Translated, it gives CASINQGAGGTQYF.

The chain couples TRBV15 to TRBJ1-4, with a possible D match to TRBD1 (6 bases). Germline CDR1 LNHNV, CDR2 YYDKDF (reference sequence). V was cut by 3 bases and J by 8 bases, with 10 bases left in between. The length of the CDR3 is 13 residues. DNA of the CDR3: TGTGCCACCAGCAGCGGACAGTTCGAAAAACTGTTTTTT. Protein: CATSSGQFEKLFF. Together with reference TRBV15 and TRBJ1-4, the CDR3 gives the full variable domain: DAMVIQNPRYQVTQFGKPVTLSCSQTLNHNVMYWYQQKSSQAPKLLFHYYDKDFNNEADTPDNFQSRRPNTSFCFLDIRSPGLGDTAMYLCATSSGQFEKLFFGSGTQLSVL.

The rearrangement links TRBV6-5 to TRBJ1-2; tentatively, D is TRBD1 (6 bases). The germline V gene has CDR1 MNHEY and CDR2 SVGAGI. The CDR3 extends over 15 amino acids. The V and J ends lost 6 bases and 5 bases respectively, with 19 bases between them. CDR3 protein: CASSLRRGASYGYTF. CDR3 bases: TGTGCCAGCAGCCTGAGACGGGGGGCGTCGTATGGCTACACCTTC.

This chain uses TRBV30 with TRBJ2-5; 7 bases fit TRBD1. V dropped 3 bases and J dropped 1; count of bases not matched to a gene: 8. Per germline, CDR1 GTSNPN and CDR2 SVGIG (reference sequence). The CDR3 covers 15 residues. DNA of the CDR3: TGTGCCTGGAGGACTGGACAGGCCCCCCAAGAGACCCAGTACTTC. Amino acids: CAWRTGQAPQETQYF.

This clone has a handful of counts. V gene TRBV9 combines with J gene TRBJ2-7; the match to TRBD1 covers 8 bases. The V gene end was trimmed by 4 bases and the J gene end by 2 bases; junction bases not matched to a gene: 8. This CDR3 spans 15 amino acids. Germline V gene sequence: CDR1 SGDLS, CDR2 YYNGEE. The CDR3: CASSPQPGQAYEQYF. CDR3 DNA sequence: TGTGCCAGCAGCCCCCAGCCGGGACAGGCCTACGAGCAGTACTTC. The full variable domain, completed using reference TRBV9 and TRBJ2-7, is DSGVTQTPKHLITATGQRVTLRCSPRSGDLSVYWYQQSLDQGLQFLIQYYNGEERAKGNILERFSAQQFPDLHSELNLSSLELGDSALYFCASSPQPGQAYEQYFGPGTRLTVT.

The rearrangement links TRBV6-5 to TRBJ1-2, with D possibly being TRBD1 (6 bases). Trimming shortened V by 6 bases and J by 8 bases, and 10 bases separated the two germline ends. The CDR3 covers 11 residues. Germline values: CDR1 MNHEY, CDR2 SVGAGI. In DNA form, the CDR3 reads TGTGCCAGCAGCAGGGGTGAAGGCTACACCTTC. This sequence encodes CASSRGEGYTF.

The gene calls are TRBV20-1 and TRBJ1-1; D is unclear. Germline-derived CDR1 and CDR2 are DFQATT and SNEGSKA (reference sequence). The CDR3 runs to 11 residues. V lost 1 base to trimming and J lost 6 bases, with 6 bases between them. In nucleotides, the CDR3 is TGCAGTGCTAGAGTCGGTGCTGAAGCTTTCTTT. Protein: CSARVGAEAFF.

This sequence joins TRBV27 and TRBJ2-3, with TRBD2 identical over 9 bases. The CDR3 is 15 amino acids. CDR1 MNHEY and CDR2 SMNVEV come from the germline V gene (reference sequence). The ends lost 2 bases at V and 3 bases at J; junction bases unmatched: 3. The CDR3 here is CASSLKTSGTDTQYF. CDR3 nucleotide sequence: TGTGCCAGCAGTTTAAAGACTAGCGGAACAGATACGCAGTATTTT.

This clone was observed once. The J gene is TRBJ2-7, the V gene TRBV29-1; 13 positions agree with TRBD2. CDR3 length: 12 residues. Germline values: CDR1 SQVTM, CDR2 ANQGSEA. The ends lost 6 bases at V and 12 bases at J; junction bases unmatched: 8. The CDR3 reads CSVGTSGESRYF. The DNA for the CDR3 is TGCAGCGTCGGGACTAGCGGGGAGTCGCGGTACTTC.